The 10 T cell receptor beta chains below come from one sample, sequenced in a study of cytotoxic CD8 clonotypes in ibrutinib-treated CLL. Profiled with immunoSEQ multiplex PCR; TCRdb holds only in-frame clones, not every one. The sample lists about 120,000 clones, approximately 83% occurring once. The material sequenced was PBMCs, taken after 24 months of ibrutinib treatment. The receptors shown here come from a human donor with chronic lymphocytic leukemia.

This clone was detected once. The chain joins TRBV7-2 to TRBJ1-2, with TRBD1 matching over 7 bases. The length of the CDR3 is 15 residues. V lost 1 base and J lost 6; bases outside the gene matches: 8. The germline gives CDR1 SGHTA, CDR2 FQGNSA. The CDR3 protein is CASSLVTGVEHGYTF. Written as DNA, the CDR3 is TGTGCCAGCAGCTTAGTTACAGGGGTAGAACATGGCTACACCTTC. The variable domain in full, with the rest retrieved from reference TRBV7-2 and TRBJ1-2, is GAGVSQSPSNKVTEKGKDVELRCDPISGHTALYWYRQSLGQGLEFLIYFQGNSAPDKSGLPSDRFSAERTGGSVSTLTIQRTQQEDSAVYLCASSLVTGVEHGYTFGSGTRLTVV.

This chain connects TRBV5-6 to TRBJ1-2; TRBD1 aligns across 9 bases. Germline assignment: CDR1 SGHDT and CDR2 YYEEEE. The CDR3 covers 17 residues. V trimming: 1 base; J trimming: 5 bases; junction bases outside the gene matches: 12. The CDR3 nucleotides are TGTGCCAGCAGCTTGCCCCAAAACAGGGGGCTTCAGTATGGCTACACCTTC. As protein: CASSLPQNRGLQYGYTF.

The chain joins TRBV6-5 to TRBJ2-5; D is unresolved. The ends were cut back, 7 bases at V and 7 bases at J, with 10 bases in the middle. The CDR3 spans 11 residues. CDR1 is MNHEY, CDR2 SVGAGI, per germline. Here the CDR3 DNA reads TGTGCCAGCACCTTTTTGGGGACCCAGTACTTC. This encodes CASTFLGTQYF.

The J gene is TRBJ1-1, the V gene TRBV12-5; D ambiguous. The germline gives CDR1 LGHNT, CDR2 FRNRAP. Trimming cost V 1 base and J 0 bases, with 12 bases left between them. The CDR3 spans 16 residues. CDR3 sequence (DNA): TGTGCTAGTGGTTTGGGGGCGGGGAACATGAACACTGAAGCTTTCTTT. As protein: CASGLGAGNMNTEAFF.

On this clone: The DNA is left out, because the CDR3 cannot be placed on it with certainty; the CDR3 is given as TCRdb lists it. This chain uses TRBV19 with TRBJ2-5. CDR1 is LNHDA, CDR2 SQIVND, per germline (reference sequence). The CDR3 spans 14 amino acids, including both terminal residues. The CDR3 here is CASSTSASQETQYF.

The chain combines TRBV7-2 with TRBJ2-7; 7 positions agree with TRBD2. Germline V gene data show CDR1 as SGHTA and CDR2 as FQGNSA. The J segment lost 2 bases and the V segment lost 2 bases, leaving 9 bases of the junction unmatched. This CDR3 contains 16 residues. Here the CDR3 DNA reads TGTGCCAGCAGCTTACATCCCAGCGGGACGCCCTACGAGCAGTACTTC. It translates to CASSLHPSGTPYEQYF.

This rearrangement joins TRBV18 to TRBJ1-6; possible D gene TRBD1, 6 bases. V lost 4 bases and J 7 bases, leaving 14 bases between the germline ends. There are 15 residues in the CDR3. The V gene's germline CDR1 is KGHSH and CDR2 LQKENI. This CDR3 reads CASSRDSGTNSPLHF. The CDR3 region has the DNA TGTGCCAGCTCACGGGATTCGGGGACAAATTCACCCCTCCACTTT.

A single count supports this clone. J is TRBJ1-2 and V is TRBV6-1; possibly TRBD1 for D (6 bases). CDR1 MNHNS and CDR2 SASEGT come from the germline V gene. The length of the CDR3 is 15 residues. V was pared by 4 bases and J by 5 bases, with 17 bases between. Written as DNA, the CDR3 is TGTGCCAGCAGTGGCCGCGAACAGGGACGGTATGGCTACACCTTC. This codes for CASSGREQGRYGYTF.

The chain links TRBV7-3 to TRBJ2-7; a weak D match, TRBD2 (6 bases). There are 16 residues in the CDR3. With 5 bases removed from V and 5 bases from J, the gap between germline ends came to 22 bases. Per germline, CDR1 SGHTA and CDR2 FQGTGA. CDR3 bases: TGTGCCAGCAGCCGGTCCCTGGGAGCGGGTAGCGACGAGCAGTACTTC. Its translation is CASSRSLGAGSDEQYF.

This chain links TRBV28 with TRBJ2-6; 7 bases align to TRBD1. This CDR3 contains 17 residues. The V segment lost 2 bases and the J segment 0 bases; nucleotides outside the gene matches: 4. The V gene's germline CDR1 is MDHEN and CDR2 SYDVKM. CDR3 sequence: CASSLGGQRSGANVLTF. CDR3 in DNA: TGTGCCAGCAGTTTAGGGGGACAGCGCTCTGGGGCCAACGTCCTGACTTTC.